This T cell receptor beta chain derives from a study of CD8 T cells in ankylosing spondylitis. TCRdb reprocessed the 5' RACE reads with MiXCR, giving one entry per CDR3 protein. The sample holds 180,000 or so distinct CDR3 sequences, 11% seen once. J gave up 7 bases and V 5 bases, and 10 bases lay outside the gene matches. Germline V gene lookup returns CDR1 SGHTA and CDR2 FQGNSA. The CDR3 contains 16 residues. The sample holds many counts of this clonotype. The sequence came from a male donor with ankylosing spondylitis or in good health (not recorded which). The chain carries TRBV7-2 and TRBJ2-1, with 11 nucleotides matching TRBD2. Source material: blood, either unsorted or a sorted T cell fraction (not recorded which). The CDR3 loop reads CASSGGTSGSRNEQFF. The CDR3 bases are TGTGCCAGCAGCGGAGGAACTAGCGGGAGTAGGAATGAGCAGTTCTTC.